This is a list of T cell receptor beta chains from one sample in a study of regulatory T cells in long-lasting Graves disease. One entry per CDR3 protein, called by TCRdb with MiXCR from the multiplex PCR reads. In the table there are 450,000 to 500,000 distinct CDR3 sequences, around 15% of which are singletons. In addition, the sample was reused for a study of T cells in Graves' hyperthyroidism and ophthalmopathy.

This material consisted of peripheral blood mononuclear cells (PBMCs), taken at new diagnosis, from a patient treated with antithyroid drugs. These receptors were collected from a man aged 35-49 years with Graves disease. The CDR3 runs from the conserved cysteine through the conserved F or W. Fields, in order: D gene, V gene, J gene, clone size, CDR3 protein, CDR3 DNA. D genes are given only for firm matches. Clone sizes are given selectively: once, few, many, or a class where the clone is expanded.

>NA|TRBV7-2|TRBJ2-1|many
CASSLALLNEQFF
TGTGCCAGCAGCTTAGCTCTTTTGAATGAGCAGTTCTTC
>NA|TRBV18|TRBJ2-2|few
CASSPPSGNTGELFF
TGTGCCAGCTCACCACCTAGCGGGAACACCGGGGAGCTGTTTTTT
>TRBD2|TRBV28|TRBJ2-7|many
CASSSLWLAGVGAEQYF
TGTGCCAGCAGTTCCCTTTGGCTAGCGGGAGTAGGCGCCGAGCAGTACTTC
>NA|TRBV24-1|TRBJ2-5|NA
CATSPRGSQETQYF
TGTGCCACCAGCCCTAGGGGCAGTCAAGAGACCCAGTACTTC
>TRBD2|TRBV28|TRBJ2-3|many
CASSPYLTGGSSDTQYF
TGTGCCAGCAGCCCATACCTCACTGGCGGGAGTAGTGATACGCAGTATTTT
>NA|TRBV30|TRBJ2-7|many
CAWTSLAAAYEQYF
TGTGCCTGGACTTCCCTCGCGGCTGCCTACGAGCAGTACTTC
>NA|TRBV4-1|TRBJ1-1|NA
CASSQEQNRNTEAFF
TGCGCCAGCAGCCAAGAACAGAACAGGAACACTGAAGCTTTCTTT
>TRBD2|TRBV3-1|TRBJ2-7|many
CASSPPSGFSSYEQYF
TGTGCCAGCAGCCCACCTAGCGGGTTTAGCTCCTACGAGCAGTACTTC
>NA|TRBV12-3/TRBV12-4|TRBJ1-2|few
CASTSLKDRTNYGYTF
TGTGCCAGCACCTCCCTCAAGGACCGAACTAACTATGGCTACACCTTC
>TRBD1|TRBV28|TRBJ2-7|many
CASSGDSRFKNEQYF
TGTGCCAGCAGTGGGGACAGTCGCTTTAAAAACGAGCAGTACTTC
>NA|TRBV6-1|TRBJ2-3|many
CASTLDPSKADTQYF
TGTGCCAGCACCCTGGACCCGTCCAAGGCAGATACGCAGTATTTT
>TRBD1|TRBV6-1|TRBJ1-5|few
CASSRQGMSNQPQHF
TGTGCCAGCAGCCGACAGGGGATGAGCAATCAGCCCCAGCATTTT
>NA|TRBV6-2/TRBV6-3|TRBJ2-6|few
CASSLQVSGANVLTF
TGTGCCAGCAGTTTACAGGTCTCTGGGGCCAACGTCCTGACTTTC
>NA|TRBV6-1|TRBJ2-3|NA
CASSPISGAPTDTQYF
TGTGCCAGCAGTCCAATTTCGGGGGCCCCCACAGATACGCAGTATTTT
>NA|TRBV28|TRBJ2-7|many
CASIRRNSYEQYF
TGTGCCAGCATCAGGCGGAACTCCTACGAGCAGTACTTC
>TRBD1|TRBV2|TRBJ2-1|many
CASRETGYSEQFF
TGTGCCAGCAGGGAGACAGGGTATAGTGAGCAGTTCTTC
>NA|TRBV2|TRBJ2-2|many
CASSVRGELFF
TGTGCCAGCAGTGTGAGAGGGGAGCTGTTTTTT
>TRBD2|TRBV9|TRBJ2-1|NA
CASSFTTSGSSAYNEQFF
TGTGCCAGCAGCTTCACCACTAGCGGGAGTAGCGCCTACAATGAGCAGTTCTTC
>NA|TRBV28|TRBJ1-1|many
CASSFRGREAFF
TGTGCCAGCAGTTTCCGGGGCAGGGAAGCTTTCTTT
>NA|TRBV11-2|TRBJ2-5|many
CASSLHQETQYF
TGTGCCAGCAGCTTACATCAAGAGACCCAGTACTTC
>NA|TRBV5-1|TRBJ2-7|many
CASSMDGGSYEQYF
TGCGCCAGCAGCATGGACGGAGGCTCCTACGAGCAGTACTTC
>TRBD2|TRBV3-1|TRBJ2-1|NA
CASSQDGTSGSYEQFF
TGTGCCAGCAGCCAAGACGGGACTAGCGGGAGTTATGAGCAGTTCTTC
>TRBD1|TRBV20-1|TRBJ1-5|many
CSAIFGQGRSPQHF
TGCAGTGCTATATTCGGACAGGGAAGAAGCCCCCAGCATTTT
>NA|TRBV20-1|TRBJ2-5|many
CSARNPRIRETQYF
TGCAGTGCTAGAAATCCGCGGATCAGGGAGACCCAGTACTTC
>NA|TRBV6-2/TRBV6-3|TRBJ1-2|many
CASSSVPGGRGAGYTF
TGTGCCAGCAGTTCGGTACCCGGAGGACGGGGAGCTGGCTACACCTTC
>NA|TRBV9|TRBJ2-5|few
CASSVTIGGETQYF
TGTGCCAGCAGCGTAACTATCGGCGGGGAGACCCAGTACTTC